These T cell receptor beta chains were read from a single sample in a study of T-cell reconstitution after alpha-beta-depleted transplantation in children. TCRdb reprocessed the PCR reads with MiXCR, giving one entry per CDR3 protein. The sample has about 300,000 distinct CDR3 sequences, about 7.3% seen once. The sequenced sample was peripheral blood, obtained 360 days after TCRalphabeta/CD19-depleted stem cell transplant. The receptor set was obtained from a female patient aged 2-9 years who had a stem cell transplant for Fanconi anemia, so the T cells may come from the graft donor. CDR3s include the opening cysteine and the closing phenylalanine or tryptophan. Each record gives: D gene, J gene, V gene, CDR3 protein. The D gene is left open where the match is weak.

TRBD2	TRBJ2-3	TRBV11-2	CASSLYSPASGRVESDTQYF
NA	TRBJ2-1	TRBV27	CASSPDWTNNEQFF
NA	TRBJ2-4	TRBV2	CASRTEGVTKNIQYF
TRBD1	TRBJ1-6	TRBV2	CASSDPPTGNSPLHF
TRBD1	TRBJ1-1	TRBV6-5	CASSLYKGARHTEAFF
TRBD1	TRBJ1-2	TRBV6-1	CASRDRASGYTF
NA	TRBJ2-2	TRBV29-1	CSVLFPNTGELFF
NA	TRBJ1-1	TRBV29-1	CSVRSLLGGTEAFF
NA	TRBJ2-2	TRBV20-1	CSASTTGTGELFF
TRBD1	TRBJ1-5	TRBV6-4	CANLDRGLNQPQQF
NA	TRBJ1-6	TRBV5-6	CASSRYRVSPLHF
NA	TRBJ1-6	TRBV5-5	CASSLVGDDSPLHF
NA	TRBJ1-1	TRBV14	CASSQAPRGNTEAFF
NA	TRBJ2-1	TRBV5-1	CASSLDRFNEQFF
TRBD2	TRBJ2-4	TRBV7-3	CASSLDRTSGNIQYF
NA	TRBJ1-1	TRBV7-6	CASSPRGYTEAFF
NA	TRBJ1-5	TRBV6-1	CASREFWGQGQPQHF
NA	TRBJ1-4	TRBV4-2	CASSQPQGGNEKLFF
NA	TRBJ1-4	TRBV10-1	CARSKEKLFF
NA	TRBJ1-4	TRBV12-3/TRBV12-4	CASSLGLREKLFF
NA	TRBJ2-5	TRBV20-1	CSARLPMLAKETQYF
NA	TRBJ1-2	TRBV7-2	CASSLNLWVGSDGYTF
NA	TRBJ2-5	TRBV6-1	CASRDRGAVETQYF
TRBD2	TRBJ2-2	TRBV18	CASSEMWTSYTGELFF
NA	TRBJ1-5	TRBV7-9	CASSLSGVNQPQHF